A selection of T cell receptor beta chains follows, all from one sample in a study of blood T cell repertoires in COVID-19. The data were produced by immunoSEQ multiplex PCR, yet TCRdb's version contains in-frame clones alone and is incomplete. Here the sample spans more than 85,000 clones, 75% to 90% being singletons. The sequenced material came from peripheral blood. These receptors were collected from a human donor in a cohort sampled during active COVID-19. Both conserved end residues are part of each CDR3. Each record gives: D gene, V gene, clone size, CDR3 length, J gene, CDR3 DNA, CDR3 protein. A D gene is named only where the DNA matches it firmly. For some rows the clone size is stated as once, few or many, or as a class when expanded; others skip it.

D: TRBD1; V: TRBV4-1; size: .; length: 15; J: TRBJ1-2; DNA: TGCGCCAGCAGCCAACAGGGGGACTTTAACTATGGCTACACCTTC; CDR3: CASSQQGDFNYGYTF
D: TRBD2; V: TRBV27; size: .; length: 16; J: TRBJ2-1; DNA: TGTGCCAGCAGTAGAGAAGCGGGGACTCTGAACAATGAGCAGTTCTTC; CDR3: CASSREAGTLNNEQFF
D: .; V: TRBV19; size: .; length: 13; J: TRBJ2-3; DNA: TGTGCCAGTAGTATCTGGGGGGCAGATACGCAGTATTTT; CDR3: CASSIWGADTQYF
D: TRBD1; V: TRBV6-6; size: .; length: 16; J: TRBJ2-1; DNA: TGTGCCAGCAGTCTCCAACCCCCGGGACAGGGGTATGAGCAGTTCTTC; CDR3: CASSLQPPGQGYEQFF
D: .; V: TRBV5-6; size: .; length: 15; J: TRBJ2-7; DNA: TGTGCCAGCAGCTTGGGTCGGGGTCACTCCTACGAGCAGTACTTC; CDR3: CASSLGRGHSYEQYF
D: TRBD2; V: TRBV5-4; size: .; length: 16; J: TRBJ2-3; DNA: TGTGCCAGCAGCGCACAACTAGCGGGAAGCACAGATACGCAGTATTTT; CDR3: CASSAQLAGSTDTQYF
D: TRBD2; V: TRBV7-9; size: .; length: 13; J: TRBJ2-1; DNA: TGTGCCAGCAGCGGCGGGACTAGCGGGAGACAGTTCTTC; CDR3: CASSGGTSGRQFF
D: TRBD1; V: TRBV7-2; size: .; length: 15; J: TRBJ1-1; DNA: TGTGCCAGCAGAAGGACAGGGAAAATCGACACTGAAGCTTTCTTT; CDR3: CASRRTGKIDTEAFF
D: TRBD2; V: TRBV4-1; size: .; length: 16; J: TRBJ2-3; DNA: TGCGCCAGCAGCCAATTGACTAGCGGGAGGACAGATACGCAGTATTTT; CDR3: CASSQLTSGRTDTQYF
D: .; V: TRBV12-3/TRBV12-4; size: .; length: 12; J: TRBJ2-7; DNA: TGTGCCAGCACGGGACTCAACTACGAGCAGTACTTC; CDR3: CASTGLNYEQYF
D: TRBD1; V: TRBV7-9; size: many; length: 17; J: TRBJ2-2; DNA: TGTGCCAGCAGCAGATACGGACAGGGGAGAAGGGCCGGGGAGCTGTTTTTT; CDR3: CASSRYGQGRRAGELFF
D: TRBD2; V: TRBV3-1/TRBV3-2; size: .; length: 17; J: TRBJ2-1; DNA: TGTGCCAGCAGCCACCGAGGGCATGGACTAGCGGCGGAGGAGCAGTTCTTC; CDR3: CASSHRGHGLAAEEQFF
D: .; V: TRBV18; size: .; length: 13; J: TRBJ1-5; DNA: TGTGCCAGCTCCCCCACAGACAATCAGCCCCAGCATTTT; CDR3: CASSPTDNQPQHF
D: TRBD1; V: TRBV28; size: .; length: 14; J: TRBJ2-3; DNA: TGTGCCAGCAGTTTGGACAGGGTCAGGGATACGCAGTATTTT; CDR3: CASSLDRVRDTQYF
D: .; V: TRBV12-3/TRBV12-4; size: .; length: 13; J: TRBJ1-5; DNA: TGTGCCACTAACAAGGGGGGCAATCAGCCCCAGCATTTT; CDR3: CATNKGGNQPQHF
D: .; V: TRBV19; size: .; length: 14; J: TRBJ2-2; DNA: TGTGCCAGTAGTACCCCGGGGTACACCGGGGAGCTGTTTTTT; CDR3: CASSTPGYTGELFF
D: .; V: TRBV7-9; size: .; length: 16; J: TRBJ2-3; DNA: TGTGCCAGCAGCTCCCAAAGACAGTCTGGGACAGATACGCAGTATTTT; CDR3: CASSSQRQSGTDTQYF
D: TRBD2; V: TRBV28; size: .; length: 14; J: TRBJ2-5; DNA: TGTGCCAGCTCCTGGGCTAGCGGGAGTGAGACCCAGTACTTC; CDR3: CASSWASGSETQYF
D: .; V: TRBV5-1; size: .; length: 14; J: TRBJ2-5; DNA: TGCGCCAGCAGCCCGGGAACAGGGCAAGAGACCCAGTACTTC; CDR3: CASSPGTGQETQYF
D: .; V: TRBV18; size: .; length: 13; J: TRBJ2-7; DNA: TGTGCCAGCTCACCGGCGGGGAACTACGAGCAGTACTTC; CDR3: CASSPAGNYEQYF
D: TRBD2; V: TRBV29-1; size: .; length: 17; J: TRBJ2-3; DNA: TGCAGCGTTGAACCGCGGGAGGGCCGTTTTAGCACAGATACGCAGTATTTT; CDR3: CSVEPREGRFSTDTQYF
D: .; V: TRBV7-9; size: .; length: 14; J: TRBJ2-2; DNA: TGTGCCAGCAGCTCACCCGGGAACACCGGGGAGCTGTTTTTT; CDR3: CASSSPGNTGELFF
D: .; V: TRBV7-2; size: .; length: 12; J: TRBJ2-1; DNA: TGTGCCAGCAGCCACTCCGGACAGAGAGAGTTCTTC; CDR3: CASSHSGQREFF